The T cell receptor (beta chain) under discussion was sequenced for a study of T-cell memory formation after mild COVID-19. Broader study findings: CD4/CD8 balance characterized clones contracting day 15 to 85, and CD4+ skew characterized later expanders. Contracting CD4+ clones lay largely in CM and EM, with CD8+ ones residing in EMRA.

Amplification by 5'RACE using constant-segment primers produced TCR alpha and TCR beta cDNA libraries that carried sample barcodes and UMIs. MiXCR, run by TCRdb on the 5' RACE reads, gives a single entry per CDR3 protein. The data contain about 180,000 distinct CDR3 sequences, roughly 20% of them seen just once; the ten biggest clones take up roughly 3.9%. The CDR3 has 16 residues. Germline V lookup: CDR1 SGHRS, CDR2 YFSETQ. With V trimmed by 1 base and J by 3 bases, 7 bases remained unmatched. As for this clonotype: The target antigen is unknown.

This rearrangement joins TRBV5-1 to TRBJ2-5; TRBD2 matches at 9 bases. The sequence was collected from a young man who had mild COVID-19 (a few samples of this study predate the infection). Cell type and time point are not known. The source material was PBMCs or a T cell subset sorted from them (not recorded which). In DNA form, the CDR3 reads TGCGCCAGCAGCTTGTTAGCTAGCGGGGAGGAAGAGACCCAGTACTTC. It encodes CASSLLASGEEETQYF.